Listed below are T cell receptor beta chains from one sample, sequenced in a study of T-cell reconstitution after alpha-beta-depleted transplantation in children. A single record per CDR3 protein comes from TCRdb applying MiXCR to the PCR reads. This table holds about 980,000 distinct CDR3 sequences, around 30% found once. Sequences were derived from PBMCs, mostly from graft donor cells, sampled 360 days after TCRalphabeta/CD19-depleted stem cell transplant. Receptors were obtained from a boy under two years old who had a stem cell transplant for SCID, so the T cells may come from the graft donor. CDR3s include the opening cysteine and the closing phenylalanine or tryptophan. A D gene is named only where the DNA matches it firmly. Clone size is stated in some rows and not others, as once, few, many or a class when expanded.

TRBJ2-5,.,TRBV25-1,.,TGTGCCAGCAGTCGCGCAGCATACCTCCAAGAGACCCAGTACTTC,CASSRAAYLQETQYF
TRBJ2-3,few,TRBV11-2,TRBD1,TGTGCCAGCAGCTTATCCCCCGGGACAGGGTACACAGATACGCAGTATTTT,CASSLSPGTGYTDTQYF
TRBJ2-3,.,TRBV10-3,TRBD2,TGTGCCATTGCGGGGGGAGAGGGGATCACAGATACGCAGTATTTT,CAIAGGEGITDTQYF
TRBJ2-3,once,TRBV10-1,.,TGCGCCAGCCTCTTCCAGGGGCAACTAGATACGCAGTATTTT,CASLFQGQLDTQYF
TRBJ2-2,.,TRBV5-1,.,TGCGCCAGCAGCTTGGACCCCAGCCCAATGACCGGGGAGCTGTTTTTT,CASSLDPSPMTGELFF
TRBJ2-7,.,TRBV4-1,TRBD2,TGCGCCAGCAGCCAGCCGGGACTAGATTCCGAGCAGTACTTC,CASSQPGLDSEQYF
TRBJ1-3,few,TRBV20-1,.,TGCAGTGCTAGATTCTCCGTTCTGGGGGGTGGAAACACCATATATTTT,CSARFSVLGGGNTIYF
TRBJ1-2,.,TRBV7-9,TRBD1,TGTGCCAGCAGCCGCCGCCCCTTACAGGGGAAGTTTGATGGCTACACCTTC,CASSRRPLQGKFDGYTF
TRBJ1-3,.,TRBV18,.,TGTGCCAGCTCACCCGCGACAGGCTCTGGAAACACCATATATTTT,CASSPATGSGNTIYF
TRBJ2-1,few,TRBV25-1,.,TGTGCCAGCAGTGAATATGGCTATGAGCAGTTCTTC,CASSEYGYEQFF
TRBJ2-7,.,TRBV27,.,TGTGCCAGCAGTTTGGCAGGGGAGGTCTCCTACGAGCAGTACTTC,CASSLAGEVSYEQYF
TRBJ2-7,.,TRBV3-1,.,TGTGCCAGCAGCCTTCACGGACAATCTCGGGGCGAGCAGTACTTC,CASSLHGQSRGEQYF
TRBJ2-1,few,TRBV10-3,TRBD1,TGTGCCATCAGGAGACCAGGGGGCAATGAGCAGTTCTTC,CAIRRPGGNEQFF
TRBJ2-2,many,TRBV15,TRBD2,TGTGCCACCAGCCCCCGGGTAGCGGGGGGGCCAAGCGGGGAGCTGTTTTTT,CATSPRVAGGPSGELFF
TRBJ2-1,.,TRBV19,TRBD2,TGTGCCAGTAGTATACGCAGCCGCAGCGGGGCCAACAATGAGCAGTTCTTC,CASSIRSRSGANNEQFF
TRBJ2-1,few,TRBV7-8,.,TGTGCCAGCAGCGGACCCGGGACATCAAGACGGTTCTTC,CASSGPGTSRRFF
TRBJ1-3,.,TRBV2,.,TGTGCCAGCAGTTTTGACTCTGGAAACACCATATATTTT,CASSFDSGNTIYF
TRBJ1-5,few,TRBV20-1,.,TGCAGTGCTGGACCCCGGGACTACTTGGGCAATCAGCCCCAGCATTTT,CSAGPRDYLGNQPQHF
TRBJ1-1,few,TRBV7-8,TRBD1,TGTGCCAGCAGCCTCCGACAGGGCTTAATTGAAGCTTTCTTT,CASSLRQGLIEAFF
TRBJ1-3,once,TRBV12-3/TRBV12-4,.,TGTGCCAGCAGTTTGGGGACGGTGAACGGAAACACCATATATTTT,CASSLGTVNGNTIYF
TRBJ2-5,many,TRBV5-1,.,TGCGCCAGCAGCTTGGAAGGGAGAAGGGAAAAGACCCAGTACTTC,CASSLEGRREKTQYF
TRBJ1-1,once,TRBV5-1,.,TGCGCCAGCAGCTCCAACCCAGGGGAAGCTTTCTTT,CASSSNPGEAFF
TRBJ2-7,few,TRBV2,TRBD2,TGTGCCAGCAGCTCAGGATGGGAGGGTCCCTACGAGCAGTACTTC,CASSSGWEGPYEQYF
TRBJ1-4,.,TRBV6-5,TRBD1,TGTGCCAGCAGTTACCACGACAGGGTCGGTGAAAAACTGTTTTTT,CASSYHDRVGEKLFF
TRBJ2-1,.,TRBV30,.,TGTGCCTGGAGTGTTGGACGGTACAATGAGCAGTTCTTC,CAWSVGRYNEQFF
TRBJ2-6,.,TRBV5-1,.,TGCGCCAGCAGCTTCAGGGCCGGGACCTTAGGGTACTCTGGGGCCAACGTCCTGACTTTC,CASSFRAGTLGYSGANVLTF
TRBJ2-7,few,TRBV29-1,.,TGCAGCGTTCTACCCTCATCCGGGACGAGCTCCTACGAGCAGTACTTC,CSVLPSSGTSSYEQYF
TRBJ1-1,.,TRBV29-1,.,TGCAGCGTCCGACCGGGGTCTGAAGCTTTCTTT,CSVRPGSEAFF
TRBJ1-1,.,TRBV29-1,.,TGCAGCGTTCTACTGACAGGGAACACTGAAGCTTTCTTT,CSVLLTGNTEAFF
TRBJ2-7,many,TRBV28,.,TGTGCCAGCAGTTTGTACCTTTTCAAATCCTACGAGCAGTACTTC,CASSLYLFKSYEQYF
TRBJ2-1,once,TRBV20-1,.,TGCAGTGCTACCGCAGGGGATGAGCAGTTCTTC,CSATAGDEQFF
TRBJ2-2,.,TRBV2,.,TGTGCCAGCAGTGAAGCGTTTTCCACCGGGGAGCTGTTTTTT,CASSEAFSTGELFF
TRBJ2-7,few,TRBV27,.,TGTGCCAGCCGTCCGCTGAGGGGGGGATCCTACGAGCAGTACTTC,CASRPLRGGSYEQYF
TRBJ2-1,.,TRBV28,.,TGTGCCAGCAGTCCCGTACCCAGGGAGCAGTTCTTC,CASSPVPREQFF
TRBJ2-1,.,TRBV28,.,TGTGCCAGCAGTTTAAGTAGTGCGGGGCAGTTCTTC,CASSLSSAGQFF
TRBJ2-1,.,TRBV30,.,TGTGCCTGGAGTGTACTGGGCCAGCCCTACAATGAGCAGTTCTTC,CAWSVLGQPYNEQFF